This TCR beta chain originates from a study of T cell clonotyping in hematopoietic cell transplantation. Overall study results and limits: Higher Inverse Simpson Index values in graft donor and pretransplant recipient predicted broader posttransplant TCR diversity. Pathologically expanded recipient clonotypes increased progressively from day 30 to day 180 as diversity fell. CD4 and CD8 repertoire contributions could not be separated without sorting.

To note about this clone: Its cognate antigen is unknown.

Measured with immunoSEQ multiplex PCR; TCRdb has only the in-frame clones, and not every one. The sample shows approximately 30,000 clones, nearly 97% of them seen only once. Trimming took 2 bases from V and 0 from J, leaving 11 bases between them. The CDR3 extends over 16 amino acids. Per germline, CDR1 KGHSH and CDR2 LQKENI. V gene TRBV18 combines with J gene TRBJ1-3; D perhaps matches TRBD1 (5 bases). This receptor was obtained from a man between 50 and 59 years old in good health. Some clones in this sample may be carry-over from other donors' samples. Sequencing was done on a sample of peripheral blood mononuclear cells. The CDR3 reads CASSPSGPHSGNTIYF. CDR3 coding DNA: TGTGCCAGCTCACCATCAGGGCCCCACTCTGGAAACACCATATATTTT.